This paragraph reports one T cell receptor beta chain. Antigen specificity is unknown. The data belong to a study of cytotoxic CD8 clonotypes in ibrutinib-treated CLL. Study information: Results showed around 24 partial and 2 complete responses; following median roughly 70 months, approximately 15 remained remitted, roughly 12 advanced. Mean productive templates were over 250,000; mean productive rearrangements were 94,082. The study's findings and limits: Patients with sustained remission and those progressing were sampled at differing times.

T cells were sequenced at a targeted depth of 1 in 200,000 to 1 in 1 million. Clones were read by immunoSEQ multiplex PCR, and TCRdb kept only the in-frame ones, dropping some. Seen here are approximately 33,000 clones, approximately 69% observed once, and the top ten hold 28%. The source was PBMCs, collected before ibrutinib treatment. The sequence derives from a human donor with chronic lymphocytic leukemia.

The CDR3 coding sequence is TGTGCCAGCAGTTTTGGACTACACACCGGGGAGCTGTTTTTT. Protein product: CASSFGLHTGELFF. This chain links TRBV27 with TRBJ2-2; maybe TRBD2 (6 bases). CDR1 and CDR2 (germline): MNHEY, SMNVEV (reference sequence). The CDR3 extends over 14 amino acids. The ends were cut back, 3 bases at V and 3 bases at J, with 8 bases in the middle.